This TCR beta chain was documented in a study of OX40 agonist ivuxolimab in advanced cancers. Study as a whole: Ivuxolimab, which is an agonistic anti-OX40 (CD134) antibody, was administered to the patients. General observations from the study: In general, CD8+ T cells held more expanded clones than CD4+ did, on average. Some of the nonresponding patients also showed low levels of normalized T-cell clonal expansion.

As for this clone: Its antigen is still unknown.

This CDR3 spans 13 amino acids. Germline V lookup: CDR1 SEHNR, CDR2 FQNEAQ (reference sequence). Trimming at V came to 2 bases and at J to 5 bases, leaving 3 bases not matched to a gene. Libraries were prepared by immunoSEQ multiplex PCR; TCRdb keeps only in-frame clonotypes and omits some of them. There are 41,000 or so clones in the sample; roughly 86% occur only once, and roughly 3.9% lies in the top ten. The source was CD4+ or CD8+ T cells sorted from blood, collected in a trial of the OX40 agonist ivuxolimab. This chain links TRBV7-9 with TRBJ2-7; TRBD1 aligns across 7 bases. This receptor was identified in an adult with an advanced solid tumor such as melanoma, head and neck, liver or kidney cancer. The DNA of the CDR3 is TGTGCCAGCAGCTTACAAGGGGGCAACGAGCAGTACTTC. Encoded protein: CASSLQGGNEQYF.